One sample yielded the 25 T cell receptor beta chains listed below, sequenced in a study of control samples from healthy donors and cancer patients. Method: immunoSEQ multiplex PCR; TCRdb's copy keeps in-frame clones and lacks some. The sample yields about 18,000 clones, less than 90% seen once. Specimen: PBMCs. Receptors originate from a woman in her seventies with lung cancer.

The chain couples TRBV5-1 to TRBJ1-1, with 12 bases aligning to TRBD1. Trimming at V came to 0 bases and at J to 3 bases, leaving 9 bases not matched to a gene. CDR3 size: 18 residues. CDR1 and CDR2 (germline): SGHRS, YFSETQ. CDR3 DNA sequence: TGCGCCAGCAGCTTGGGAGTGGGGACAGGGGGCGCATACACTGAAGCTTTCTTT. Translation: CASSLGVGTGGAYTEAFF.

This clone has a single count. J is TRBJ2-5 and V is TRBV3-1 (or the pseudogene TRBV3-2), with TRBD2 matching 9 bases. Germline V gene data show CDR1 as LGHDT and CDR2 as YNNKEL (reference sequence). The trim removed 1 base at V and 4 bases at J, leaving 7 bases unmatched. This CDR3 has 16 residues. CDR3 sequence reads: CASSQGGGRASETQYF. CDR3 in DNA: TGTGCCAGCAGCCAAGGAGGCGGGAGGGCCTCAGAGACCCAGTACTTC.

This chain links TRBV11-3 with TRBJ2-1, with 7 nucleotides matching TRBD2. The CDR3 has 11 residues. With V trimmed by 6 bases and J by 9 bases, 2 bases remained unmatched. Germline loops: CDR1 SGHNT, CDR2 YENEEA. The CDR3 region is CASRSSGEQFF. Here the CDR3 DNA reads TGTGCCAGCAGGTCTAGCGGTGAGCAGTTCTTC.

This clone was observed once. The chain combines TRBV28 with TRBJ2-1; tentative D call: TRBD2 (7 bases). The germline V gene encodes CDR1 MDHEN and CDR2 SYDVKM. CDR3 length: 14 amino acids. Trimming left V 3 bases short and J 6 bases short, with 12 bases between. For the CDR3, the DNA is TGTGCCAGCAGTTTGGGGGGGGCCCGCAATGAGCAGTTCTTC. This gives the protein CASSLGGARNEQFF.

This chain connects TRBV5-1 to TRBJ1-1; TRBD1 is a possible D gene (6 bases). CDR1 and CDR2 from the germline V gene are SGHRS and YFSETQ. This CDR3 has 18 amino acids. V was trimmed by 6 bases and J by 0 bases, leaving 24 bases between them. CDR3 sequence: CASTTGQLLGPMNTEAFF. The CDR3 coding sequence is TGCGCCAGCACCACAGGACAGCTCTTGGGACCTATGAACACTGAAGCTTTCTTT.

The chain is built from TRBV7-9 and TRBJ2-7, with 15 bases aligning to TRBD2. Germline values: CDR1 SEHNR, CDR2 FQNEAQ (reference sequence). The CDR3 extends over 18 amino acids. V was clipped by 8 bases and J by 4 bases; unmatched bases: 15. The CDR3 DNA reads as TGTGCCAGCGGAGAGCCCTCGGGACTAGCGGGAGGATGGTACGAGCAGTACTTC. It yields the protein CASGEPSGLAGGWYEQYF.

The rearrangement links TRBV5-1 to TRBJ1-3; D is unresolved. Deletions cut 0 bases from V and 4 bases from J, with 11 bases between. This CDR3 spans 15 amino acids. Germline assignment: CDR1 SGHRS and CDR2 YFSETQ. CDR3 in DNA: TGCGCCAGCAGCTTGGAACTAGGGATGGGAAACACCATATATTTT. Residues: CASSLELGMGNTIYF. Based on the CDR3 plus reference TRBV5-1 and TRBJ1-3, the full variable domain is KAGVTQTPRYLIKTRGQQVTLSCSPISGHRSVSWYQQTPGQGLQFLFEYFSETQRNKGNFPGRFSGRQFSNSRSEMNVSTLELGDSALYLCASSLELGMGNTIYFGEGSWLTVV.

CDR3 loop: CASSYNLGAEQYF. The CDR3 nucleotides read TGTGCCAGCAGTTACAACCTTGGGGCCGAGCAGTACTTC. This chain uses TRBV6-5 with TRBJ2-7; weak D call: TRBD1 (5 bases). Germline V gives CDR1 MNHEY, CDR2 SVGAGI. V was cut by 2 bases and J by 6 bases, with 11 bases left in between. This CDR3 spans 13 amino acids.

The count of this clone is one. The gene calls are TRBV6-2 or TRBV6-3 and TRBJ2-5, with 8 bases fitting TRBD2. This CDR3 region has 15 residues. Germline CDR1 reads MNHEY; CDR2 reads SVGEGT. V was pared by 2 bases and J by 2 bases, with 4 bases of the junction left unmatched. The CDR3 DNA sequence: TGTGCCAGCAGTTACGGGCGGGAGGATCAAGAGACCCAGTACTTC. Translation: CASSYGREDQETQYF.

The V gene is TRBV5-1, the J gene TRBJ1-2, with unresolved D. The germline V gene encodes CDR1 SGHRS and CDR2 YFSETQ. CDR3 length: 13 residues. The V and J ends lost 2 bases and 3 bases respectively, with 8 bases between them. CDR3 bases: TGCGCCAGCAGCTTAGGTACACACTATGGCTACACCTTC. Translated, it gives CASSLGTHYGYTF.

The gene calls are TRBV6-4 and TRBJ2-3; 8 bases match TRBD2. J lost 4 bases, V lost 4 bases, and 7 bases had no gene match. CDR1 is MRHNA, CDR2 SNTAGT, per germline. CDR3 length: 15 residues. CDR3 nucleotides: TGTGCCAGCAGTGTGATAGCGGGATTTTCAGATACGCAGTATTTT. This gives the protein CASSVIAGFSDTQYF.

This rearrangement joins TRBV19 to TRBJ2-2, with D perhaps TRBD2 (5 bases). Germline CDR1 and CDR2: LNHDA and SQIVND (reference sequence). The length of the CDR3 is 14 residues. V dropped 4 bases and J dropped 5 bases, with 11 bases sitting between them. The CDR3 region has the DNA TGTGCCAGTAGTACGAACGGGGTAACCGGGGAGCTGTTTTTT. As protein: CASSTNGVTGELFF.

The chain carries TRBV12-3 or TRBV12-4 and TRBJ2-1, with TRBD1 matching over 7 bases. CDR3 length: 13 residues. V shed 6 bases and J 9 bases; nucleotides not matched to a gene: 8. CDR3 nucleotides: TGTGCCAGCAGGACAGGGAAGGGTGGTGAGCAGTTCTTC. Its protein is CASRTGKGGEQFF.

V gene TRBV7-3 combines with J gene TRBJ2-3, with 9 bases identical to TRBD1. Germline CDR1 reads SGHTA; CDR2 reads FQGTGA. The CDR3 is 16 residues long. Trimming cost V 4 bases and J 5 bases; bases outside gene matches: 10. The CDR3 region has the DNA TGTGCCAGCAGCTCACCGGGACAGGGATCCCGAGATACGCAGTATTTT. It translates to CASSSPGQGSRDTQYF.

This sequence joins TRBV5-4 and TRBJ2-3, with D unresolved. V was trimmed by 4 bases and J by 2 bases, leaving 8 bases between them. This CDR3 is built from 13 residues. CDR1 and CDR2 from the germline V gene are SGHNT and YYREEE (reference sequence). CDR3 sequence reads: CASSHDITDTQYF. In DNA, the CDR3 is TGTGCCAGCAGCCACGACATCACAGATACGCAGTATTTT.

The chain has TRBV5-1 and TRBJ2-3; 13 positions agree with TRBD2. Trimming removed 3 bases from V and 0 bases from J; junction bases left unmatched: 10. CDR1 SGHRS and CDR2 YFSETQ come from the germline V gene. CDR3 length: 19 amino acids. The DNA of the CDR3 is TGCGCCAGCAGCTCCGGGACTAGCGGGATGGCTTTAAGCACAGATACGCAGTATTTT. Residues: CASSSGTSGMALSTDTQYF.

Note on this clone: The junction and the germline gene differ at one end; a read error may be behind it. The V call is TRBV3-1 (or the pseudogene TRBV3-2), the J call TRBJ1-1; 11 bases fit TRBD1. CDR3 size: 15 residues. Germline loops: CDR1 LGHDT, CDR2 YNNKEL (reference sequence). This CDR3 is CASSGQGAMKTEAFF. The DNA for the CDR3 is TGTGCCAGCAGCGGACAGGGGGCCATGAAAACTGAAGCTTTCTTT.

This clone was seen a single time. For the CDR3, the DNA is TGTGCCTGGAGTGTAGGGCGGATCCCAACTAATGAAAAACTGTTTTTT. It is translated as CAWSVGRIPTNEKLFF. V is TRBV30 and J is TRBJ1-4; D uncertain. The V gene lost 0 bases and the J gene lost 0 bases, with 11 bases spanning the gap. Germline loops: CDR1 GTSNPN, CDR2 SVGIG (reference sequence). The CDR3 runs 16 residues.

The chain is built from TRBV10-2 and TRBJ2-3; 13 bases match TRBD2. V lost 4 bases, J lost 3 bases, and 7 bases stayed unmatched. Per germline, CDR1 WSHSY and CDR2 SAAADI. This CDR3 has 17 residues. DNA for the CDR3: TGCGCCAGCAGTGGCTTAACTAGCGGGAGGGAAACAGATACGCAGTATTTT. It specifies CASSGLTSGRETDTQYF.

The chain carries TRBV19 and TRBJ2-3, with TRBD2 matching 13 bases. V shed 6 bases, J shed 4 bases, and the junction held 4 bases outside the gene matches. This CDR3 region has 15 residues. Germline V gene data show CDR1 as LNHDA and CDR2 as SQIVND (reference sequence). DNA for the CDR3: TGTGCCAGTAGCACCGGGACTAGCGGGGCAGATACGCAGTATTTT. Translated, it gives CASSTGTSGADTQYF.

This clone was recorded only once. J is TRBJ2-1 and V is TRBV5-1, with 7 bases aligning to TRBD2. The ends lost 0 bases at V and 7 bases at J; junction bases unmatched: 7. Per the germline V gene, CDR1 is SGHRS and CDR2 is YFSETQ. The CDR3 totals 15 residues. DNA of the CDR3: TGCGCCAGCAGCTTGGCACCAGCGGGAACTAATGAGCAGTTCTTC. Protein product: CASSLAPAGTNEQFF.

The J gene is TRBJ2-1, the V gene TRBV24-1; possible D gene TRBD1, 5 bases. V gave up 3 bases and J gave up 8 bases, with 22 bases separating them. The CDR3 length is 17 residues. Looked up from germline, CDR1 is KGHDR and CDR2 is SFDVKD. The CDR3 is CATSDPTIGRLGHEQFF. The CDR3 region has the DNA TGTGCCACCAGTGATCCCACGATCGGCCGGCTGGGGCATGAGCAGTTCTTC.

The V and J genes are TRBV20-1 and TRBJ1-1; possibly TRBD1 for D (5 bases). This CDR3 spans 14 amino acids. Germline CDR1 DFQATT, CDR2 SNEGSKA (reference sequence). The V and J ends lost 3 bases and 2 bases respectively, with 13 bases between them. Written as DNA, the CDR3 is TGCAGTGCTAGTGGGGCAGAAGCTAACACTGAAGCTTTCTTT. It yields the protein CSASGAEANTEAFF.

The gene calls are TRBV7-2 and TRBJ1-1; the D gene is possibly TRBD1 (6 bases). Per the germline V gene, CDR1 is SGHTA and CDR2 is FQGNSA. The CDR3 contains 16 residues. V gave up 0 bases and J gave up 2 bases, with 13 bases separating them. The CDR3 reads CASSLALGADNTEAFF. CDR3 sequence (DNA): TGTGCCAGCAGCTTAGCGTTGGGGGCGGACAACACTGAAGCTTTCTTT. Filled out from reference TRBV7-2 and TRBJ1-1, the complete variable domain reads GAGVSQSPSNKVTEKGKDVELRCDPISGHTALYWYRQSLGQGLEFLIYFQGNSAPDKSGLPSDRFSAERTGGSVSTLTIQRTQQEDSAVYLCASSLALGADNTEAFFGQGTRLTVV.

The V and J genes are TRBV10-1 and TRBJ2-2, with 7 bases that match TRBD2. The CDR3 extends over 14 amino acids. Germline CDR1 reads WNHNN; CDR2 reads SYGVQD (reference sequence). With V trimmed by 6 bases and J by 2 bases, 3 bases remained unmatched. The CDR3 nucleotides read TGCGCCAGCAGAGCGGGACTTAACACCGGGGAGCTGTTTTTT. This translates into CASRAGLNTGELFF.